These T cell receptor beta chains were read from a single sample in a study of follicular helper T cells after annual influenza vaccination. Sequencing used immunoSEQ multiplex PCR; TCRdb keeps in-frame clones, though not all of them. The sample lists roughly 9,200 clones; around 82% were seen once. The sequencing used CXCR5- memory CD4+ T cells sorted from blood, collected 7 days after influenza vaccination. These TCRs come from an adult who received the influenza vaccine. Each CDR3 is given with its conserved first and last residue. Each record gives: clone size, V gene, J gene, D gene, CDR3 DNA, CDR3 protein. The D gene is left open where the match is weak. A clone size is listed for some rows: how often the clone was seen (once, few, many), or a class if it is expanded.

NA,TRBV15,TRBJ2-5,TRBD2,TGTGCCACCAGCAGGGGAGGGGAGTGGACGGGGGAGACCCAGTACTTC,CATSRGGEWTGETQYF
NA,TRBV18,TRBJ1-4,TRBD1,TGTGCCAGCTCAGTTACCGGGACAGCGAATGAAAAACTGTTTTTT,CASSVTGTANEKLFF
few,TRBV19,TRBJ1-5,NA,TGTGCCAGCACCGAGAGGGCGTATAGCAATCAGCCCCAGCATTTT,CASTERAYSNQPQHF
NA,TRBV30,TRBJ1-6,TRBD1,TGTGCCTGGAGTGTAGGGACAGGGAGAAGTTCACCCCTCCACTTT,CAWSVGTGRSSPLHF
NA,TRBV12-5,TRBJ2-1,NA,TGTGCTAGTGGTTTTTCTAGTGCTACTGAGCAGTTCTTC,CASGFSSATEQFF
NA,TRBV5-1,TRBJ2-2,NA,TGCGCCAGCAGCTTGGACCCTCAGGGGATCGGGGAGCTGTTTTTT,CASSLDPQGIGELFF
NA,TRBV30,TRBJ2-7,NA,TGTGCCTGGAGTGTCGGGGACGAGCAGTACTTC,CAWSVGDEQYF
NA,TRBV7-9,TRBJ2-7,NA,TGTGCCAGCAGCTTAGAACAGGGTGAGGGCAACGAGCAGTACTTC,CASSLEQGEGNEQYF
NA,TRBV7-2,TRBJ2-6,NA,TGTGCCAGCAGCTCTCATGGTCGCGGGACGCTAGGGGCCAACGTCCTGACTTTC,CASSSHGRGTLGANVLTF
NA,TRBV29-1,TRBJ2-5,NA,TGCAGCGCCTGGACCGGGGGGACCCAGTACTTC,CSAWTGGTQYF
NA,TRBV28,TRBJ2-7,NA,TGTGCCAGCAGAACCGGGACGTCAAAGCCCCACGAGCAGTACTTC,CASRTGTSKPHEQYF
NA,TRBV6-1,TRBJ1-1,NA,TGTGCCAGCAGTGAAAGGTTTGCGCTTACGTTCTTT,CASSERFALTFF
NA,TRBV6-5,TRBJ1-4,NA,TGTGCCAGCAGTTCCCTGGCCGGCGAAAAACTGTTTTTT,CASSSLAGEKLFF
NA,TRBV18,TRBJ2-1,NA,TGTGCCAGCTCACCTTTGGCTCCGAGCTCCTACAATGAGCAGTTCTTC,CASSPLAPSSYNEQFF
NA,TRBV7-2,TRBJ1-2,NA,TGTGCCTCCGGGCAGGGTTTTTTC,CASGQGFF
NA,TRBV5-4,TRBJ2-1,TRBD2,TGTGCCAGCAGCCCACCCGGGACTAGATACAATGAGCAGTTCTTC,CASSPPGTRYNEQFF
NA,TRBV6-1,TRBJ2-2,NA,TGTGCCAGCAGTGAAGGGCAGCTAAACACCGGGGAGCTGTTTTTT,CASSEGQLNTGELFF
NA,TRBV10-3,TRBJ2-3,NA,TGTGCCATCAGTGAACAGAGAAACCCAGATACGCAGTATTTT,CAISEQRNPDTQYF
NA,TRBV29-1,TRBJ1-2,NA,TGCAGCGTCCTCGATCGGGGCAACTATGGCTACACCTTC,CSVLDRGNYGYTF
NA,TRBV27,TRBJ1-4,TRBD1,TGTGCCAGCAGTCCCCTAGCCCCTGACAGGGACGGAGCAACTAATGAAAAACTGTTTTTT,CASSPLAPDRDGATNEKLFF
NA,TRBV10-1,TRBJ2-7,NA,TGCGCCAGCAGTGAGTCGATCCCCGGGAGCCTCTCCTACGAGCAGTACTTC,CASSESIPGSLSYEQYF
once,TRBV7-8,TRBJ1-5,NA,TGTGCCAGCAGCTTAGGCACAGTTGGCAATCAGCCCCAGCATTTT,CASSLGTVGNQPQHF
NA,TRBV15,TRBJ2-2,NA,TGTGCCACCAGCAGAAGCAAGGAGACACCTAACACCGGGGAGCTGTTTTTT,CATSRSKETPNTGELFF
NA,TRBV29-1,TRBJ2-1,TRBD1,TGCAGCAGTGGGGTCGGGACAGGGGGCCGCAGCAATGAGCAGTTCTTC,CSSGVGTGGRSNEQFF
NA,TRBV11-2,TRBJ2-7,TRBD1,TGTGCCAGCAGCCCGGACAGGGGGCCCTTCTACGAGCAGTACTTC,CASSPDRGPFYEQYF
NA,TRBV6-5,TRBJ2-7,TRBD2,TGTGCCAGCAGTTACTCTGCTAGCGGGGGGGCCTACGAGCAGTACTTC,CASSYSASGGAYEQYF
NA,TRBV15,TRBJ1-1,NA,TGTGCCACCAGGGGCTCGAACACTGAAGCTTTCTTT,CATRGSNTEAFF
NA,TRBV2,TRBJ2-6,NA,TGTGCCAGCAGTGGCATTTCGGGTCGGGCCAACGTCCTGACTTTC,CASSGISGRANVLTF
NA,TRBV19,TRBJ2-5,TRBD2,TGTGCCAGTAGTTCGGTAGCGGGAGAGGAGACCCAGTACTTC,CASSSVAGEETQYF
NA,TRBV9,TRBJ2-5,NA,TGTGCCAGCAGCCGGGGATCGCGGTTCCAAGAGACCCAGTACTTC,CASSRGSRFQETQYF
NA,TRBV6-5,TRBJ1-2,NA,TGTGCCAGCAGTTACGGGCAGGGTAGCTATGGCTACACCTTC,CASSYGQGSYGYTF
NA,TRBV30,TRBJ2-3,NA,TGTGCCTGGAGTGCCCAGGGAGCGGGCACAGATACGCAGTATTTT,CAWSAQGAGTDTQYF
NA,TRBV30,TRBJ1-2,NA,TGTGCCTGGACCGGGAAGGACAGCCTCCCCGCGGTTCGTGGCTACACCTTC,CAWTGKDSLPAVRGYTF
once,TRBV18,TRBJ2-1,TRBD2,TGTGCCAGCTCGCATGGGACTAGCGGGGGGAATGAGCAGTTCTTC,CASSHGTSGGNEQFF
NA,TRBV18,TRBJ1-1,NA,TGTGCCAGCTCACGGGACATGAACACTGAAGCTTTCTTT,CASSRDMNTEAFF
NA,TRBV14,TRBJ1-1,NA,TGTGCCAGCAGCCCCTTGGATCCCGGATTGAACACTGAAGCTTTCTTT,CASSPLDPGLNTEAFF
NA,TRBV7-2,TRBJ1-3,NA,TGTGCCAGCAGCTTAGGGGGGACGGTTGGAAACACCATATATTTT,CASSLGGTVGNTIYF
NA,TRBV15,TRBJ2-1,NA,TGTGCCACCAGCAGAGCCTACAATGAGCAGTTCTTC,CATSRAYNEQFF
NA,TRBV5-4,TRBJ1-2,TRBD1,TGTGCCAGCAGCTTGTTAGGACAGGGATACTCTAACTATGGCTACACCTTC,CASSLLGQGYSNYGYTF
NA,TRBV7-2,TRBJ2-1,NA,TGTGCCAGCAGCTTAGCACAGGGTTTTGGGAACAATGAGCAGTTCTTC,CASSLAQGFGNNEQFF
NA,TRBV25-1,TRBJ2-1,NA,TGTGCCAGCAGTGTACAGGGACCGTACAATGAGCAGTTCTTC,CASSVQGPYNEQFF
NA,TRBV6-5,TRBJ2-7,TRBD1,TGTGCCAGCAGTCGCCGGGACAGGACCTACGAGCAGTACTTC,CASSRRDRTYEQYF
NA,TRBV6-5,TRBJ2-7,NA,TGTGCCAGCCGAGAGAGGTTTGTATCAACCTACGAGCAGTACTTC,CASRERFVSTYEQYF
few,TRBV27,TRBJ1-6,NA,TGTGCCAGCAGTCCCCGACATGAATCACCCCTCCACTTT,CASSPRHESPLHF
few,TRBV19,TRBJ2-1,TRBD1,TGTGCCAGTAGTATAGGACAGGGGTACAATGAGCAGTTCTTC,CASSIGQGYNEQFF